The entry below describes one T cell receptor (beta chain). The data belong to a study of blood T cell repertoires in COVID-19. Background on the study: Specimens from acute and convalescent COVID-19 originated in the United States, Italy and Spain.

The ends lost 5 bases at V and 6 bases at J; junction bases unmatched: 8. This CDR3 region has 14 residues. Germline loops: CDR1 LNHDA, CDR2 SQIVND (reference sequence). Original processing methods: Using reference gene primer amplification, nucleated cell counts were estimated. The repertoire was sequenced with immunoSEQ multiplex PCR; TCRdb's copy has only in-frame clones and lacks some. From that table come the V and J calls and clone size; the DNA was used to work out D and trimming. The data contain about 160,000 clones, about four fifths of them singletons. The Seattle patients, enrolled during active infection, were followed longitudinally.

Sequences were obtained from peripheral blood. V and J are TRBV19 and TRBJ2-3, with TRBD1 matching 7 bases. The sequence derives from a woman aged 55-70 years with COVID-19, enrolled during active disease. The CDR3 nucleotides read TGTGCCAGTAGTTCGACAGGGTTTAGGGATACGCAGTATTTT. The encoded protein is CASSSTGFRDTQYF.